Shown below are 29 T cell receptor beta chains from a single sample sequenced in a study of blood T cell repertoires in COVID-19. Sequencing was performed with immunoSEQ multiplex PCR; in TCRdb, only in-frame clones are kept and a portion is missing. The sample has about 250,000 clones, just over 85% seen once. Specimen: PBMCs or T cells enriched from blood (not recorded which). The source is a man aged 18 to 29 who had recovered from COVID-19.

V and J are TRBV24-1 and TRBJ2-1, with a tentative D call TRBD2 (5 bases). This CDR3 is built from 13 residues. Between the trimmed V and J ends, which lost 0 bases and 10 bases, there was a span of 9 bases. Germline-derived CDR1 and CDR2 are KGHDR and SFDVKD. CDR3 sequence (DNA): TGTGCCACCAGTGATTTGCGGGCTAGCGAGCAGTTCTTC. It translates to CATSDLRASEQFF.

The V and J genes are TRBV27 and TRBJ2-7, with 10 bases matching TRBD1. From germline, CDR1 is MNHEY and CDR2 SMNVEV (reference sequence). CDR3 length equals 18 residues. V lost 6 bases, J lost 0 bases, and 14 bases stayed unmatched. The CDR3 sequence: CASRRQGANAYSSYEQYF. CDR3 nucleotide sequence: TGTGCCAGCAGAAGACAGGGGGCTAATGCCTACAGCTCCTACGAGCAGTACTTC.

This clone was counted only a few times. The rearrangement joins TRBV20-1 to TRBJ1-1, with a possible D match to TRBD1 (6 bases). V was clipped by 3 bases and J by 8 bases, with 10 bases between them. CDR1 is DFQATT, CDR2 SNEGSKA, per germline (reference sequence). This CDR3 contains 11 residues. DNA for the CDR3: TGCAGTGCTAGGGGACAAGGGGAAGCTTTCTTT. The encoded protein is CSARGQGEAFF.

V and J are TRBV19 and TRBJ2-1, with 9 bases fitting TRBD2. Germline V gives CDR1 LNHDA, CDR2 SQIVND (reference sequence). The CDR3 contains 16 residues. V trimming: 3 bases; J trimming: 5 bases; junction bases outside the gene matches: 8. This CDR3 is CASSIWSLAGNNEQFF. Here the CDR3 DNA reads TGTGCCAGTAGTATTTGGTCTCTAGCGGGAAACAATGAGCAGTTCTTC.

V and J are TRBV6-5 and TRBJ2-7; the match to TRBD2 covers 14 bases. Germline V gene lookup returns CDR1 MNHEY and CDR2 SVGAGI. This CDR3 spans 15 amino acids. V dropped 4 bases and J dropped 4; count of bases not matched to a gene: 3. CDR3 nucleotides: TGTGCCAGCAGTTTACGACTAGCGGGAGGGTACGAGCAGTACTTC. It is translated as CASSLRLAGGYEQYF.

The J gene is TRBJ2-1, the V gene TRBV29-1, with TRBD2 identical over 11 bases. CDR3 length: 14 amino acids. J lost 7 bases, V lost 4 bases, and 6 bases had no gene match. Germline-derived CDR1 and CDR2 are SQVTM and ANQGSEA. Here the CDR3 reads CSVVGLAAPNEQFF. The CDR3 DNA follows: TGCAGCGTTGTGGGACTAGCGGCGCCTAATGAGCAGTTCTTC.

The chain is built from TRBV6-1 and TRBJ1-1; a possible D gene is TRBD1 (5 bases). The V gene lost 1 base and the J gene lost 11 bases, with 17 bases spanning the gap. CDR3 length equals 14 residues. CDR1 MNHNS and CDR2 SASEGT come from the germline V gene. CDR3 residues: CASSEGGTRSWAFF. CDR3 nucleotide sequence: TGTGCCAGCAGTGAAGGGGGCACTCGAAGCTGGGCTTTCTTT.

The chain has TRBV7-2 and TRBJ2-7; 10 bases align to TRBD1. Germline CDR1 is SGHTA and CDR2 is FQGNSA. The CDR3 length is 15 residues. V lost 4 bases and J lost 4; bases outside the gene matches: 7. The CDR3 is CASSSRTGGPYEQYF. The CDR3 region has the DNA TGTGCCAGCAGCTCGAGGACAGGGGGACCTTACGAGCAGTACTTC.

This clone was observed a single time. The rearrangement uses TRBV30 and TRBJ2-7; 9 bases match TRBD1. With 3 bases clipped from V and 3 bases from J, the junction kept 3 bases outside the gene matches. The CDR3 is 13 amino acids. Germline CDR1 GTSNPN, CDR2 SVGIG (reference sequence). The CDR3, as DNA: TGTGCCTGGAGCTTGACAGGGGGCTACGAGCAGTACTTC. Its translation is CAWSLTGGYEQYF. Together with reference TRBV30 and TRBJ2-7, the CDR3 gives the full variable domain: SQTIHQWPATLVQPVGSPLSLECTVEGTSNPNLYWYRQAAGRGLQLLFYSVGIGQISSEVPQNLSASRPQDRQFILSSKKLLLSDSGFYLCAWSLTGGYEQYFGPGTRLTVT.

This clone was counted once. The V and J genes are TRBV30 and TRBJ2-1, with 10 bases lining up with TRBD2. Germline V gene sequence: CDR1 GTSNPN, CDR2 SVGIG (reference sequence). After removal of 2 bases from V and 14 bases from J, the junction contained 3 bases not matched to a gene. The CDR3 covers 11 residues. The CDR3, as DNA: TGTGCCTGGAGTCTAGCGGGAGATGAGTTCTTC. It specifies CAWSLAGDEFF.

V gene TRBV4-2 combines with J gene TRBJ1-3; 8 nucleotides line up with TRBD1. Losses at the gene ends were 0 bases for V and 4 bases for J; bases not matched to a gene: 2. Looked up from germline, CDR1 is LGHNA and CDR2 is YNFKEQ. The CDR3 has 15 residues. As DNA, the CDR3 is TGTGCCAGCAGCCAAGATGGGACAGGCGGAAACACCATATATTTT. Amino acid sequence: CASSQDGTGGNTIYF.

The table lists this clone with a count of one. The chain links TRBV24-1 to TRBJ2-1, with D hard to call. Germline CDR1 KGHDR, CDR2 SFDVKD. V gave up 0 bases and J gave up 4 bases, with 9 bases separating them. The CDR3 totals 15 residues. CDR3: CATSDLYYGYNEQFF. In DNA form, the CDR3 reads TGTGCCACCAGTGATTTGTACTACGGGTACAATGAGCAGTTCTTC.

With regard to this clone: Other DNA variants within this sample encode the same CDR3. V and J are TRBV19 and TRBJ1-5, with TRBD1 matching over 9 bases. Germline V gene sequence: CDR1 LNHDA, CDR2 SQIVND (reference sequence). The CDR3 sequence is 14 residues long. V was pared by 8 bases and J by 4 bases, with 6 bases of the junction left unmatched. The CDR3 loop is CASSKDRGNQPQHF. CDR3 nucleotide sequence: TGTGCCAGTTCTAAAGACAGGGGGAATCAGCCCCAGCATTTT.

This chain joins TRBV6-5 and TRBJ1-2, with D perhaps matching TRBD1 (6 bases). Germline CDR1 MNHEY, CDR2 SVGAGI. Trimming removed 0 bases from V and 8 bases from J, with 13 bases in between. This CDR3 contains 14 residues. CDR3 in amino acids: CASSYSTGLGGYTF. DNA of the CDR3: TGTGCCAGCAGTTACTCTACAGGGCTGGGGGGCTACACCTTC.

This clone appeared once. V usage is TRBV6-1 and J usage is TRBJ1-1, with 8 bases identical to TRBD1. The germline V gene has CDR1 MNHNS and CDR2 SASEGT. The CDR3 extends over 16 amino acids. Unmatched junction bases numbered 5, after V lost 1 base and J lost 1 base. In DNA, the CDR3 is TGTGCCAGCAGTGAAGTTATCGGGACAGGGAACACTGAAGCTTTCTTT. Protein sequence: CASSEVIGTGNTEAFF.

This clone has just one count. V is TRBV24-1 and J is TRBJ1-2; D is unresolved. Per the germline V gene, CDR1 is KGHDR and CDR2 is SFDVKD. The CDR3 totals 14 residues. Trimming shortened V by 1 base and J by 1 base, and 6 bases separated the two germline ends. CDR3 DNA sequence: TGTGCCACCAGTGATTTCCAGGATAACTATGGCTACACCTTC. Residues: CATSDFQDNYGYTF.

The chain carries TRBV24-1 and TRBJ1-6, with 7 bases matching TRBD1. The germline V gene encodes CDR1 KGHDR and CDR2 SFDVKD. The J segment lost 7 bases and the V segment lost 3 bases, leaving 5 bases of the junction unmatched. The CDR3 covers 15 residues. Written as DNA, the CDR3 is TGTGCCACCAGTGATGGACAGGATCTCAATTCACCCCTCCACTTT. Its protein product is CATSDGQDLNSPLHF.

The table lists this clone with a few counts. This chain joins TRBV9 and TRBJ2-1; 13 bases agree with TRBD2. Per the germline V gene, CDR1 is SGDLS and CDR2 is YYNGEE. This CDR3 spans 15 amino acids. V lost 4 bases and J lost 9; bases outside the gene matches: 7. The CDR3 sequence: CASSTGLAGFSEQFF. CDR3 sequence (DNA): TGTGCCAGCAGCACGGGACTAGCGGGATTTAGTGAGCAGTTCTTC.

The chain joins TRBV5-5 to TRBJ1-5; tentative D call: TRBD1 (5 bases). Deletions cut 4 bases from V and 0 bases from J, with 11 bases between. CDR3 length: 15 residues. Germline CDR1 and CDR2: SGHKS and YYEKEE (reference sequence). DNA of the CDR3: TGTGCCAGCAGCCCGCGAGGACATAGCAATCAGCCCCAGCATTTT. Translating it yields CASSPRGHSNQPQHF.

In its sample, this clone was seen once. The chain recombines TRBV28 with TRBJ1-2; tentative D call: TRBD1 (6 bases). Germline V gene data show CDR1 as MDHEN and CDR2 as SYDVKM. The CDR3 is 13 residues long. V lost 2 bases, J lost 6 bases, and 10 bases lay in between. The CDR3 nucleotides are TGTGCCAGCAGTTTAACAGGGAGAAATGGCTACACCTTC. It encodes CASSLTGRNGYTF.

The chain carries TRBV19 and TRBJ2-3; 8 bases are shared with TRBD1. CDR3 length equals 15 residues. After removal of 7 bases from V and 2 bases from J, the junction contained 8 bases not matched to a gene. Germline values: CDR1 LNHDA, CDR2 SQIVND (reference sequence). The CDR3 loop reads CASKRPGQVTDTQYF. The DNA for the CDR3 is TGTGCCAGTAAGAGACCGGGACAGGTCACAGATACGCAGTATTTT.

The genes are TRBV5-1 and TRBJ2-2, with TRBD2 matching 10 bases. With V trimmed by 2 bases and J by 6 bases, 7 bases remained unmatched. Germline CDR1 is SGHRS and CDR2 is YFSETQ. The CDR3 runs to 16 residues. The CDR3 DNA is TGCGCCAGCAGCTTCCTAGCGGGAGTCTTGGCCGGGGAGCTGTTTTTT. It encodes CASSFLAGVLAGELFF.

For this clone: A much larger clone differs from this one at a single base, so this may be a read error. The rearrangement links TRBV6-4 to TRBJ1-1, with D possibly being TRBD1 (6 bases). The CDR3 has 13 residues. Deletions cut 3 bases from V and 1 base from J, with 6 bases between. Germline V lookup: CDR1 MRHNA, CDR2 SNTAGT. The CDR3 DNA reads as TGTGCCAGCAGTGAACAGGGGAACACTGAAGCTTTCTTT. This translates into CASSEQGNTEAFF.

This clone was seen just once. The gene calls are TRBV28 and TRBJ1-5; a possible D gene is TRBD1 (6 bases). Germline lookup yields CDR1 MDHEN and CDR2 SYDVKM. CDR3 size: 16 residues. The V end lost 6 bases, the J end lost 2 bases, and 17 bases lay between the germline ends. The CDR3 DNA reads TGTGCCAGCAGCTATAATACAGGGATCCGCAATCAGCCCCAGCATTTT. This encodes CASSYNTGIRNQPQHF.

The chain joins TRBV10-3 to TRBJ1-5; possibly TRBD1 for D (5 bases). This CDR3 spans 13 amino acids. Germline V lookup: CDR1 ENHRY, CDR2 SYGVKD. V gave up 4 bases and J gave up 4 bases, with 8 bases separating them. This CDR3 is CAISVRGNQPQHF. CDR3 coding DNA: TGTGCCATCAGTGTCCGGGGGAATCAGCCCCAGCATTTT.

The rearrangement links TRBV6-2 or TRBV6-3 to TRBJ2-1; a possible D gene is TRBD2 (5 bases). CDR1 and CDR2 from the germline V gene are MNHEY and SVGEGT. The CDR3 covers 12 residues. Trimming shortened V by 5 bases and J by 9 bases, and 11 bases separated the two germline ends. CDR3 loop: CASSDSVFEQFF. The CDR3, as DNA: TGTGCCAGCAGTGATAGCGTGTTTGAGCAGTTCTTC.

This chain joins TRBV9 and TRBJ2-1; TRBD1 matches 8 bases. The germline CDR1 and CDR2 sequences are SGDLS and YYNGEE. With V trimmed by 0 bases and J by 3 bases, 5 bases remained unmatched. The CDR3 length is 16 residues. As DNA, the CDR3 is TGTGCCAGCAGCGTAGCCGCAGGGGGCCTCTACAATGAGCAGTTCTTC. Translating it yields CASSVAAGGLYNEQFF.

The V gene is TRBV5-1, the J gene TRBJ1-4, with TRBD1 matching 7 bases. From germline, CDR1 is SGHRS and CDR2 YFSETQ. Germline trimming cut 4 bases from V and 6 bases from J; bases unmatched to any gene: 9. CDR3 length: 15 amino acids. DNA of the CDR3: TGCGCCAGCAGCGTGCAGGGGGTTGGCTATGAAAAACTGTTTTTT. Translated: CASSVQGVGYEKLFF.

This chain's CDR3 is CASSLARGGGGMNTEAFF. The CDR3 bases are TGTGCCAGCAGCTTAGCTCGTGGAGGTGGTGGAATGAACACTGAAGCTTTCTTT. The chain combines TRBV7-2 with TRBJ1-1; D ambiguous. Germline V gene data show CDR1 as SGHTA and CDR2 as FQGNSA. V was clipped by 0 bases and J by 0 bases, with 17 bases between them. The CDR3 loop spans 18 amino acids.